These 3 T cell receptor beta chains came from one sample sequenced in a study of blood T cell repertoires in COVID-19. Clones were read by immunoSEQ multiplex PCR, and TCRdb kept only the in-frame ones, dropping some. The data hold approximately 300,000 clones, with almost 90% observed a single time. Material for sequencing was PBMCs or T cells enriched from blood (not recorded which). The receptors come from a woman aged 18-29 years with acute COVID-19.

The rearrangement uses TRBV14 and TRBJ2-7, with D tentatively TRBD1 (6 bases). The CDR3 contains 14 residues. Germline CDR1 reads SGHDN; CDR2 reads FVKESK. The V and J ends lost 5 bases and 2 bases respectively, with 13 bases between them. This CDR3 reads CASSSWTVPYEQYF. Here the CDR3 DNA reads TGTGCCAGCAGCTCGTGGACAGTTCCCTACGAGCAGTACTTC.

CDR3 region: CASSPNSLYGYTF. CDR3 sequence (DNA): TGTGCCAGCTCACCAAACAGCCTCTATGGCTACACCTTC. This chain uses TRBV18 with TRBJ1-2; D remains unclear. The germline CDR1 and CDR2 sequences are KGHSH and LQKENI. Deletions cut 2 bases from V and 4 bases from J, with 8 bases between. This CDR3 has 13 residues.

The chain is built from TRBV2 and TRBJ1-5; 8 bases align to TRBD1. This CDR3 region has 14 residues. Germline CDR1 and CDR2: SNHLY and FYNNEI. The V segment lost 10 bases and the J segment 7 bases; nucleotides outside the gene matches: 12. CDR3 protein: CATYSGGAGQPQHF. As DNA, the CDR3 is TGTGCCACATATTCAGGGGGCGCGGGACAGCCCCAGCATTTT.